The present entry profiles one TCR beta chain with its context. In the original workflow: By means of reference gene primer amplification, nucleated cell counts were estimated. Generated by immunoSEQ multiplex PCR, the TCRdb table keeps only in-frame clones and is missing some. V, J and clone size are taken as reported in that table, and D and trimming were inferred from the DNA itself. The repertoire holds about 160,000 clones, with less than 85% as singletons. The data belong to a study of blood T cell repertoires in COVID-19. Study-wide background: Sites in the United States, Italy and Spain provided acute and convalescent COVID-19 samples.

The sample was peripheral blood. The sequence came from an older woman with COVID-19, enrolled during active disease.

The CDR3 spells CASGLSGGLKLTDTQYF. CDR3 sequence (DNA): TGTGCTAGTGGTTTGAGCGGGGGCCTAAAATTGACAGATACGCAGTATTTT. V and J are TRBV12-5 and TRBJ2-3; 8 nucleotides line up with TRBD2. Unmatched junction bases numbered 10, after V lost 2 bases and J lost 3 bases. Germline CDR1 LGHNT, CDR2 FRNRAP. The CDR3 totals 17 residues.